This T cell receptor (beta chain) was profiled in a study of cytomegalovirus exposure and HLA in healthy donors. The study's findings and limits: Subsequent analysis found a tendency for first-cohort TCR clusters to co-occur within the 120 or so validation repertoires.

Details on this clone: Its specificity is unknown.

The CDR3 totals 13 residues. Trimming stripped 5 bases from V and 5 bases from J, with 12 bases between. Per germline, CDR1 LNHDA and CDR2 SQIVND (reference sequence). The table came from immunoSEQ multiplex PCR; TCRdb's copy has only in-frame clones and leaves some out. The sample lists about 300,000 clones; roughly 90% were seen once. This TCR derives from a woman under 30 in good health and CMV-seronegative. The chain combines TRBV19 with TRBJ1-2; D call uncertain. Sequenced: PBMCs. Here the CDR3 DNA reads TGTGCCAGTAGTCCCAGCGGCTTGTATGGCTACACCTTC. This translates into CASSPSGLYGYTF.